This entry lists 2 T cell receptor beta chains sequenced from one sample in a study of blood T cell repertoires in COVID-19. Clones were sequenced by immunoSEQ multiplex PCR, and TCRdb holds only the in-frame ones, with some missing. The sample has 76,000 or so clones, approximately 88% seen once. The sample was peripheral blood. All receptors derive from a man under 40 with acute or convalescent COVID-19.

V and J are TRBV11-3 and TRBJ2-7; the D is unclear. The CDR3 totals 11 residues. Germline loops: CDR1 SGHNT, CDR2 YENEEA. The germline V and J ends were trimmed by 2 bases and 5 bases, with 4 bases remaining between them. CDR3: CASSLWHEQYF. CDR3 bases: TGTGCCAGCAGCTTATGGCACGAGCAGTACTTC.

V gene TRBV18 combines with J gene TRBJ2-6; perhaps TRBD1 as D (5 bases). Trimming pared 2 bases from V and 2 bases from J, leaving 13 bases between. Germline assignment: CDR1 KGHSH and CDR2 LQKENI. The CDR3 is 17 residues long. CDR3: CASSPVGAATGANVLTF. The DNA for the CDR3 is TGTGCCAGCTCACCAGTTGGGGCTGCAACTGGGGCCAACGTCCTGACTTTC.